This is a list of T cell receptor beta chains from one sample in a study of blood T cell repertoires in COVID-19. The method was immunoSEQ multiplex PCR; TCRdb's version includes in-frame clones alone and lacks a portion of them. Among just over 250,000 clones listed, around 80% were seen once. Specimen: PBMCs or T cells enriched from blood (not recorded which). The receptors shown here come from a young man with acute COVID-19. Each CDR3 is given with its conserved first and last residue. D genes are given only for firm matches. Clone size is given for some rows only: seen once, a few or many times, or a class if the clone is expanded.

TGCGCCAGCAGTTCCGGGACAATTAGGGGAAACACCATATATTTT CASSSGTIRGNTIYF 15 NA TRBJ1-3 TRBV23-1 NA
TGTGCCAGCAGCCAAGATCTTACTAGCGGATTAGGCACAGATACGCAGTATTTT CASSQDLTSGLGTDTQYF 18 NA TRBJ2-3 TRBV3-1/TRBV3-2 TRBD2
TGTGCCAGTACCCCAGACTCCCGGGTGAAACTGTTTTTT CASTPDSRVKLFF 13 NA TRBJ1-4 TRBV19 NA
TGTGCCAGCAGCTTCCGGGACAGGGGGTTCGATGAGCAGTTCTTC CASSFRDRGFDEQFF 15 NA TRBJ2-1 TRBV7-8 TRBD1
TGTGCCAGTAGTATAGCGAATCGTCGTGGTAGCCGTACCCAGTACTTC CASSIANRRGSRTQYF 16 few TRBJ2-5 TRBV19 NA
TGTGCCAGCAGTTTAATAGCGGGGGGGGCCTACAATGAGCAGTTCTTC CASSLIAGGAYNEQFF 16 NA TRBJ2-1 TRBV28 TRBD2
TGCGCCAGCAGCCAGAGCAGGGGGCGCGGAAGCAATCAGCCCCAGCATTTT CASSQSRGRGSNQPQHF 17 NA TRBJ1-5 TRBV4-1 TRBD1
TGCGCCAGCAGCCAAGATCGGGGATTCGGTGGCACTGAAGCTTTCTTT CASSQDRGFGGTEAFF 16 NA TRBJ1-1 TRBV4-1 NA
TGTGCCAGCAGCCAGAATTGGGACAGGAGCGGGGAGCTGTTTTTT CASSQNWDRSGELFF 15 NA TRBJ2-2 TRBV4-2 TRBD1
TGTGCCAGTAGTCGGCGGGACGGGGAGCTGTTTTTT CASSRRDGELFF 12 NA TRBJ2-2 TRBV19 NA
TGTGCCAGCAGCGCCTCCACAGGGGGCGACCTCTATGGCTACACCTTC CASSASTGGDLYGYTF 16 few TRBJ1-2 TRBV27 TRBD1
TGTGCCAGTAGTGAGGACAGAAGGAACACTGAAGCTTTCTTT CASSEDRRNTEAFF 14 NA TRBJ1-1 TRBV19 NA
TGTGCCAGTAGTTTACAGGGTGTAGGCACTGAAGCTTTCTTT CASSLQGVGTEAFF 14 NA TRBJ1-1 TRBV19 NA
TGTGCCAGCAGCTTCAAGCAGGGCAATGGGGCTTTCTTT CASSFKQGNGAFF 13 NA TRBJ1-1 TRBV13 NA
TGTGCCAGCAGTACGAGTTCCTATGGCTACACCTTC CASSTSSYGYTF 12 NA TRBJ1-2 TRBV28 NA
TGTGCCAGTAGTATGGAATCAGGGGCTAGCGGGAGGTCCCAAGAGACCCAGTACTTC CASSMESGASGRSQETQYF 19 NA TRBJ2-5 TRBV19 TRBD2
TGTGCCAGCACCCCCCCGGGGACCGGGGAGCTGTTTTTT CASTPPGTGELFF 13 NA TRBJ2-2 TRBV7-9 NA
TGTGCCAGCAGTCCCGGGGGTGGGAGGGGGACAGGTAATCAGCCCCAGCATTTT CASSPGGGRGTGNQPQHF 18 once TRBJ1-5 TRBV6-6 TRBD1
TGCGCCAGCAGCTGGACAGGGGGCGACTATGGCTACACCTTC CASSWTGGDYGYTF 14 NA TRBJ1-2 TRBV5-1 TRBD1
TGTGCCAGCAGCTTAGAGGCGGGATTGGGGACCCAGTACTTC CASSLEAGLGTQYF 14 NA TRBJ2-5 TRBV7-9 NA
TGTGCCAGCAGTGAGGGTGACATTAGCAATCAGCCCCAGCATTTT CASSEGDISNQPQHF 15 NA TRBJ1-5 TRBV2 NA